The rows below give T cell receptor beta chains drawn from one sample of a study of blood T cell repertoires in COVID-19. Assay: immunoSEQ multiplex PCR; the TCRdb copy retains only in-frame clones and omits some. The sample includes under 250,000 clones, approximately 91% of them seen just once. Material: peripheral blood. All receptors derive from a man aged 40-55 years with acute or convalescent COVID-19. The CDR3 runs from the conserved cysteine through the conserved F or W. D genes are given only for firm matches. The listing skips clone size in some rows; elsewhere it reads once, few, many or a size class.

few,-,TRBV4-2,TRBJ2-7,TGTGCCAGCAGCCAAATCGGGACTCCCGACGAGCAGTACTTC,CASSQIGTPDEQYF
-,TRBD1,TRBV19,TRBJ2-7,TGTGCCAGTAGCCCCTCCATACGGTGGGACAGGGTGTACTTC,CASSPSIRWDRVYF
-,-,TRBV5-1,TRBJ2-3,TGCGCCAGCAGCCTCCCCCGTTCCGATACGCAGTATTTT,CASSLPRSDTQYF
-,-,TRBV7-7,TRBJ2-5,TGTGCTAGCAGCTTAGCTGGGGGCAGGGAAGAGACCCAGTACTTC,CASSLAGGREETQYF
-,TRBD2,TRBV6-6,TRBJ2-1,TGTGCCAGCAGTTACTTAGCTAGCGGGGGGGCCCATGAGCAGTTCTTC,CASSYLASGGAHEQFF
-,-,TRBV7-9,TRBJ1-1,TGTGCCAGCAGTAATAGGGGCGCTGAAGCTTTCTTT,CASSNRGAEAFF
-,TRBD1,TRBV3-1/TRBV3-2,TRBJ1-3,TGTGCCAGCAGCCAAGTCTCCAGGGGGGCCGGAAACACCATATATTTT,CASSQVSRGAGNTIYF
-,TRBD2,TRBV30,TRBJ2-1,TGTGCTCGGGAGGGAATAACCTTGAATGAGCAGTTCTTC,CAREGITLNEQFF
-,-,TRBV27,TRBJ2-3,TGTGCCAGCAGGTCGACTATCTCAGACCACACAGATACGCAGTATTTT,CASRSTISDHTDTQYF
-,-,TRBV29-1,TRBJ1-1,TGCAGCGTTGATGGCAACATGAACACTGAAGCTTTCTTT,CSVDGNMNTEAFF
-,-,TRBV7-2,TRBJ2-1,TGTGCCAGCAGCTTCGACCAGGGGCCTGGGGAGCAGTTCTTC,CASSFDQGPGEQFF
-,-,TRBV6-5,TRBJ1-2,TGTGCCAGCAGGCCGGGGGGGGTCGGCTATGGCTACACCTTC,CASRPGGVGYGYTF
many,-,TRBV7-9,TRBJ2-7,TGTGCCAGCAGCTCAGGACATGGAAACGAGCAGTACTTC,CASSSGHGNEQYF
-,TRBD2,TRBV27,TRBJ2-5,TGTGCCAGCAGTCCGCGACTAGCGGGGAGTAGTTACTTC,CASSPRLAGSSYF
once,-,TRBV6-6,TRBJ1-6,TGTGCCAGCAGACGATGGGGTGGATCAGGAGGAGGCTCACCCCTCCACTTT,CASRRWGGSGGGSPLHF
-,-,TRBV3-1/TRBV3-2,TRBJ1-2,TGTGCCAGCAGTCAAGAGGAAGGCGGATCCCGTCACTATGGCTACACCTTC,CASSQEEGGSRHYGYTF
-,-,TRBV3-1/TRBV3-2,TRBJ1-4,TGTGCCAGCAGCCCCCCTTTTGTGGAAAAACTGTTTTTT,CASSPPFVEKLFF
-,-,TRBV7-2,TRBJ1-5,TGTGCCAGCACCATCCCGGGTGGCAATCAGCCCCAGCATTTT,CASTIPGGNQPQHF
-,TRBD2,TRBV2,TRBJ2-5,TGTGCCAGCAGTGGTCTTTTTCGGGTCGGGAGGGGACCCGGAAAAAAAGAGACCCAGTACTTC,CASSGLFRVGRGPGKKETQYF
-,-,TRBV2,TRBJ2-1,TGTGCCAGCATTCGGAGTCCCCCCGGCGATGAGCAGTTCTTC,CASIRSPPGDEQFF
-,TRBD1,TRBV30,TRBJ1-4,TGTGCCTGGAGGACCGGGACAGGAACGCGGAGCCCTAATGAAAAACTGTTTTTT,CAWRTGTGTRSPNEKLFF
-,-,TRBV29-1,TRBJ2-4,TGCAGCTCCCCTGGGGAGTCCAAAAACATTCAGTACTTC,CSSPGESKNIQYF
-,TRBD1,TRBV28,TRBJ1-5,TGTGCCAGCAGTTCCCGACAGGGAGGACAGCCCCAGCATTTT,CASSSRQGGQPQHF
-,-,TRBV2,TRBJ2-5,TGTGCCAGCAGTGCAGGGCCCTGGGAGACCCAGTACTTC,CASSAGPWETQYF
-,TRBD1,TRBV9,TRBJ2-5,TGTGCCAGCAGCACCCGGGACAGAAGAATCCAAGAGACCCAGTACTTC,CASSTRDRRIQETQYF
-,-,TRBV9,TRBJ1-6,TGTGCCAGCAGCGCCCAGGGTCCGTGGGCCCTCCACTTT,CASSAQGPWALHF
-,TRBD1,TRBV28,TRBJ1-6,TGTGCCAGCAATTCGAGACAGGGGGAACGTTCACCCCTCCACTTT,CASNSRQGERSPLHF
-,-,TRBV29-1,TRBJ1-1,TGCAGCGTTGATACAGGGTACACTGAAGCTTTCTTT,CSVDTGYTEAFF
-,TRBD2,TRBV2,TRBJ2-5,TGTGCCAGCAGTGAAATGGGGGGGCAAGAGACCCAGTACTTC,CASSEMGGQETQYF
once,-,TRBV5-1,TRBJ2-5,TGCGCCAGCAGCTTGAGTCCAGGCCAAGAGACCCAGTACTTC,CASSLSPGQETQYF
-,-,TRBV5-8,TRBJ1-5,TGTGCCAGCAGGGCCGGCGGACACCTTAATCAGCCCCAGCATTTT,CASRAGGHLNQPQHF
-,-,TRBV19,TRBJ2-1,TGTGCCAGTAGTAAAGGTGGGCGGGGGCTCTACAATGAGCAGTTCTTC,CASSKGGRGLYNEQFF
once,-,TRBV7-2,TRBJ2-7,TGTGCCAGCAGCTTATTTGCGGGTGTATCCTACGAGCAGTACTTC,CASSLFAGVSYEQYF
-,-,TRBV7-9,TRBJ2-3,TGTGCCAGCACCGATCTAGGCACAGATACGCAGTATTTT,CASTDLGTDTQYF
-,-,TRBV29-1,TRBJ1-2,TGCAGCGTTGCCGGGGGGCCCCAGGATGGCTACACCTTC,CSVAGGPQDGYTF
-,-,TRBV19,TRBJ2-7,TGTGCCAGTAGTATGCGGGGCCCTAACGAGCAGTACTTC,CASSMRGPNEQYF
-,-,TRBV21-1,TRBJ1-2,TGTGCCAGCAGCAAATGTAAGGGGGCCGGCTATGGCTACACCTTC,CASSKCKGAGYGYTF
-,-,TRBV7-9,TRBJ1-6,TGTGCCAGCAGCTTAGCGACAGGCTATACTTATAATTCACCCCTCCACTTT,CASSLATGYTYNSPLHF
-,TRBD1,TRBV29-1,TRBJ1-1,TGCAGCGCCGGGACAGGGCTCTTGGGGACTGAAGCTTTCTTT,CSAGTGLLGTEAFF
-,-,TRBV3-1/TRBV3-2,TRBJ1-1,TGTGCCAGCAGCAAATCGGACAGCTCGAACACTGAAGCTTTCTTT,CASSKSDSSNTEAFF
-,TRBD2,TRBV18,TRBJ2-1,TGTGCCAGCTCACCTACCGGGACTAGGAACCATGAGCAGTTCTTC,CASSPTGTRNHEQFF
few,TRBD2,TRBV5-4,TRBJ2-7,TGTGCCAGCAGCTTGGGGGGACTAGCGGGAGACGAGCAGTACTTC,CASSLGGLAGDEQYF
-,-,TRBV19,TRBJ2-7,TGTGCCAGTAGTATAGGCAGGGCGCCCTCCTACGAGCAGTACTTC,CASSIGRAPSYEQYF
-,-,TRBV3-1/TRBV3-2,TRBJ1-2,TGTGCCAGCAGCCATACAGGCTATGGCTACACCTTC,CASSHTGYGYTF
-,TRBD1,TRBV30,TRBJ2-1,TGTGCCTGGGGTCCTACAGGGGGCAATGAGCAGTTCTTC,CAWGPTGGNEQFF
-,TRBD1,TRBV3-1/TRBV3-2,TRBJ1-1,TGTGCCAGCAGCCATCAGGGGGGAACTGAAGCTTTCTTT,CASSHQGGTEAFF
-,-,TRBV6-2/TRBV6-3,TRBJ1-2,TGTGCCAGCAGCACCTCCGGGGGGCCGGGTAACTATGGCTACACCTTC,CASSTSGGPGNYGYTF
-,TRBD1,TRBV6-5,TRBJ2-1,TGTGCCAGCAGTTTCCGGGACAGGGCTTACAATGAGCAGTTCTTC,CASSFRDRAYNEQFF
-,TRBD2,TRBV30,TRBJ2-7,TGTGCCTGGAGTGTAGGGACTAGCGGGGGGACCTACGAGCAGTACTTC,CAWSVGTSGGTYEQYF
-,-,TRBV27,TRBJ2-1,TGTGCCAGCAGTTTACAGGGCTCGGAGCAGTTCTTC,CASSLQGSEQFF
-,-,TRBV12-3/TRBV12-4,TRBJ1-6,TGTGCCAGCAGTTTCTGGACAGACCTCCACTTT,CASSFWTDLHF
-,TRBD2,TRBV5-1,TRBJ2-2,TGCGCCAGCAGACGGACTAGCGGGAGAGCCGGGGAGCTGTTTTTT,CASRRTSGRAGELFF
-,-,TRBV7-2,TRBJ2-5,TGTGCCAGCAGCTCAAGACAGGGTGGAGGGGAGACCCAGTACTTC,CASSSRQGGGETQYF
-,-,TRBV6-5,TRBJ2-7,TGTGCCAGCAGGAGACAGCCAGCCTACGAGCAGTACTTC,CASRRQPAYEQYF
-,TRBD1,TRBV30,TRBJ1-4,TGTGCCTGGAGTGACTTAGGGGGCTGGGGAGAAAAACTGTTTTTT,CAWSDLGGWGEKLFF